These 22 T cell receptor beta chains were sequenced from one sample in a study of T cell responses to AZD1222 COVID-19 vaccine. Sequencing used immunoSEQ multiplex PCR; TCRdb keeps in-frame clones, though not all of them. The data contain roughly 140,000 clones, approximately 94% of them singletons. Here the sequenced sample was peripheral blood, taken on day 0 of AZD1222 vaccination. These receptors originate from an adult in good health.

The J gene is TRBJ1-2, the V gene TRBV5-4, with TRBD1 as a possible D gene (5 bases). Germline V gives CDR1 SGHNT, CDR2 YYREEE (reference sequence). This CDR3 has 16 amino acids. Trimming removed 0 bases from V and 8 bases from J, with 20 bases in between. The chain's CDR3 is CASSLAAGTPPSGYTF. The CDR3 region has the DNA TGTGCCAGCAGCTTGGCCGCCGGGACCCCGCCGTCGGGCTACACCTTC.

This chain uses TRBV5-5 with TRBJ1-2; D is unresolved. In germline, CDR1 is SGHKS, CDR2 YYEKEE (reference sequence). V was trimmed by 0 bases and J by 4 bases, leaving 7 bases between them. The CDR3 length is 13 residues. In nucleotides, the CDR3 is TGTGCCAGCAGCTTGGGGACGTCCTATGGCTACACCTTC. This translates into CASSLGTSYGYTF.

This clone occurred once. The V and J genes are TRBV2 and TRBJ1-3; no firm D call. V lost 7 bases and J lost 0, with 13 bases in between. CDR3 length equals 15 residues. The germline V gene encodes CDR1 SNHLY and CDR2 FYNNEI. The CDR3 nucleotides read TGTGCCAGCACCGCCGAGTTTAGCTCTGGAAACACCATATATTTT. This sequence encodes CASTAEFSSGNTIYF.

This chain links TRBV29-1 with TRBJ1-1, with D possibly TRBD1 on 5 matching bases. The CDR3 totals 13 residues. Trimming stripped 0 bases from V and 1 base from J, with 6 bases between. Looked up from germline, CDR1 is SQVTM and CDR2 is ANQGSEA. CDR3: CSVEDGGNTEAFF. DNA of the CDR3: TGCAGCGTTGAAGATGGGGGGAACACTGAAGCTTTCTTT. Full variable domain (rest looked up from reference TRBV29-1 and TRBJ1-1): SAVISQKPSRDICQRGTSLTIQCQVDSQVTMMFWYRQQPGQSLTLIATANQGSEATYESGFVIDKFPISRPNLTFSTLTVSNMSPEDSSIYLCSVEDGGNTEAFFGQGTRLTVV.

The chain carries TRBV3-1 (or the pseudogene TRBV3-2) and TRBJ1-2; D gene unclear. Trimming removed 3 bases at V and 14 bases at J, with 16 bases between. The CDR3 is 12 amino acids. CDR1 LGHDT and CDR2 YNNKEL come from the germline V gene (reference sequence). CDR3 loop: CASSHPPTDLTF. In DNA form, the CDR3 reads TGTGCCAGCAGCCATCCCCCGACCGATCTAACCTTC.

This chain links TRBV27 with TRBJ2-7; D is undetermined. V was trimmed by 4 bases and J by 1 base, leaving 8 bases between them. CDR1 and CDR2 (germline): MNHEY, SMNVEV (reference sequence). The CDR3 is made up of 13 amino acids. The CDR3 is CASSSKQSYEQYF. For the CDR3, the DNA is TGTGCCAGCAGTTCGAAACAGTCCTACGAGCAGTACTTC.

The chain links TRBV3-1 (or the pseudogene TRBV3-2) to TRBJ1-1; 7 bases map to TRBD1. This CDR3 is 13 amino acids long. The germline V gene encodes CDR1 LGHDT and CDR2 YNNKEL (reference sequence). With V trimmed by 1 base and J by 5 bases, 1 base remained unmatched. The CDR3 region is CASSQGRGTEAFF. The CDR3 DNA reads TGTGCCAGCAGCCAAGGCAGGGGGACTGAAGCTTTCTTT.

The chain has TRBV11-2 and TRBJ2-7, with a possible D match to TRBD2 (6 bases). Germline assignment: CDR1 SGHAT and CDR2 FQNNGV. The CDR3 contains 15 residues. Trimming shortened V by 5 bases and J by 6 bases, and 20 bases separated the two germline ends. The CDR3 reads CASSPNRAGYIEQYF. The CDR3 coding sequence is TGTGCCAGCAGCCCGAATCGAGCGGGCTACATCGAGCAGTACTTC.

The chain couples TRBV3-1 (or the pseudogene TRBV3-2) to TRBJ2-1; D gene ambiguous. The V and J ends lost 4 bases and 9 bases respectively, with 16 bases between them. Looked up from germline, CDR1 is LGHDT and CDR2 is YNNKEL (reference sequence). This CDR3 comprises 14 residues. CDR3 sequence (DNA): TGTGCCAGCAGCCCGGTGACCACAACTTTTGAGCAGTTCTTC. It yields the protein CASSPVTTTFEQFF.

This rearrangement joins TRBV18 to TRBJ1-5; D is unresolved. Trimming took off 2 bases at V and 0 bases at J, with 8 bases between the two ends. Germline values: CDR1 KGHSH, CDR2 LQKENI. The CDR3 consists of 15 residues. CDR3 in amino acids: CASSPTGYSNQPQHF. The CDR3 coding sequence is TGTGCCAGCTCACCAACGGGATATAGCAATCAGCCCCAGCATTTT. Based on the CDR3 plus reference TRBV18 and TRBJ1-5, the full variable domain is NAGVMQNPRHLVRRRGQEARLRCSPMKGHSHVYWYRQLPEEGLKFMVYLQKENIIDESGMPKERFSAEFPKEGPSILRIQQVVRGDSAAYFCASSPTGYSNQPQHFGDGTRLSIL.

This clone was observed a single time. The chain links TRBV19 to TRBJ2-1; D possibly matches TRBD1 or TRBD2 (5 bases each). Germline CDR1 reads LNHDA; CDR2 reads SQIVND (reference sequence). The CDR3 loop spans 14 amino acids. V was cut by 5 bases and J by 4 bases, with 12 bases left in between. The CDR3 sequence: CASSLSGRYNEQFF. CDR3 coding DNA: TGTGCCAGTAGTCTGTCGGGACGGTACAATGAGCAGTTCTTC.

The chain employs TRBV21-1 and TRBJ1-4. TRBV21-1 is a recognized pseudogene. The CDR3 runs 12 residues. CDR3 sequence reads: CASSPGARLLFF. In DNA, the CDR3 is TGTGCCAGCAGCCCCGGAGCGCGCTTACTGTTTTTT.

The gene calls are TRBV5-1 and TRBJ2-3, with 11 bases lining up with TRBD1. There are 17 residues in the CDR3. Germline-derived CDR1 and CDR2 are SGHRS and YFSETQ. V was pared by 4 bases and J by 3 bases, with 10 bases of the junction left unmatched. The CDR3 sequence is CASSPGQGGRGTDTQYF. The DNA of the CDR3 is TGCGCCAGCAGCCCGGGACAGGGGGGAAGGGGAACAGATACGCAGTATTTT.

The V and J genes are TRBV30 and TRBJ2-3; 11 positions agree with TRBD2. The CDR3 spans 10 residues. The germline V gene has CDR1 GTSNPN and CDR2 SVGIG (reference sequence). With 5 bases clipped from V and 11 bases from J, the junction kept 0 bases outside the gene matches. CDR3 region: CAWGTSGQYF. CDR3 bases: TGTGCCTGGGGGACTAGCGGGCAGTATTTT.

The chain is built from TRBV5-6 and TRBJ1-5; D is unclear. V lost 2 bases to trimming and J lost 4 bases, with 4 bases between them. CDR3 length equals 12 residues. Germline assignment: CDR1 SGHDT and CDR2 YYEEEE. CDR3 loop: CASSLRNQPQHF. In DNA form, the CDR3 reads TGTGCCAGCAGCTTAAGAAATCAGCCCCAGCATTTT.

V is TRBV5-1 and J is TRBJ2-4; D not resolved. V was cut by 0 bases and J by 5 bases, with 6 bases left in between. Germline CDR1 reads SGHRS; CDR2 reads YFSETQ. The CDR3 totals 13 residues. CDR3 loop: CASSLDAENIQYF. In DNA form, the CDR3 reads TGCGCCAGCAGCTTGGATGCGGAAAACATTCAGTACTTC. The full variable domain, with the rest looked up from reference TRBV5-1 and TRBJ2-4, is KAGVTQTPRYLIKTRGQQVTLSCSPISGHRSVSWYQQTPGQGLQFLFEYFSETQRNKGNFPGRFSGRQFSNSRSEMNVSTLELGDSALYLCASSLDAENIQYFGAGTRLSVL.

V is TRBV10-3 and J is TRBJ1-2; possibly TRBD1 for D (6 bases). Germline lookup yields CDR1 ENHRY and CDR2 SYGVKD. The CDR3 has 17 amino acids. Trimming cost V 4 bases and J 1 base, with 19 bases left between them. CDR3 residues: CAISAPAGDLYNYGYTF. In nucleotides, the CDR3 is TGTGCCATCAGTGCCCCGGCAGGGGACCTCTATAACTATGGCTACACCTTC.

V usage is TRBV2 and J usage is TRBJ1-2; 12 nucleotides match TRBD1. Per germline, CDR1 SNHLY and CDR2 FYNNEI. V lost 6 bases to trimming and J lost 8 bases; unmatched junction nucleotides: 7. CDR3 length: 14 amino acids. This CDR3 is CASSTAGTGGGYTF. DNA for the CDR3: TGTGCCAGCAGCACCGCCGGGACAGGGGGCGGCTACACCTTC.

The chain has TRBV5-4 and TRBJ1-2; 7 bases map to TRBD1. This CDR3 contains 14 residues. Germline CDR1 reads SGHNT; CDR2 reads YYREEE (reference sequence). With 6 bases clipped from V and 8 bases from J, the junction kept 13 bases outside the gene matches. DNA of the CDR3: TGTGCCAGCACTCGGGACAGCCTCTCGGAGGGCTACACCTTC. Translating gives CASTRDSLSEGYTF. The full variable domain, rest sourced from reference TRBV5-4 and TRBJ1-2, is ETGVTQSPTHLIKTRGQQVTLRCSSQSGHNTVSWYQQALGQGPQFIFQYYREEENGRGNFPPRFSGLQFPNYSSELNVNALELDDSALYLCASTRDSLSEGYTFGSGTRLTVV.

This clone was seen a single time. V is TRBV19 and J is TRBJ1-2; 7 bases agree with TRBD1. CDR1 LNHDA and CDR2 SQIVND come from the germline V gene (reference sequence). This CDR3 comprises 13 residues. Unmatched junction bases numbered 4, after V lost 8 bases and J lost 1 base. The CDR3 spells CASGTVFNYGYTF. The CDR3 DNA follows: TGTGCCAGTGGGACAGTGTTTAACTATGGCTACACCTTC.

The chain employs TRBV6-1 and TRBJ1-2; perhaps TRBD1 as D (5 bases). The CDR3 length is 17 residues. Trimming removed 0 bases from V and 8 bases from J, with 22 bases in between. The germline gives CDR1 MNHNS, CDR2 SASEGT. This CDR3 is CASSEAGRALPRGGYTF. For the CDR3, the DNA is TGTGCCAGCAGTGAAGCGGGTAGAGCTCTCCCCCGGGGGGGCTACACCTTC.

The chain couples TRBV4-1 to TRBJ2-3; D unresolved. Germline V lookup: CDR1 MGHRA, CDR2 YSYEKL. Trimming pared 4 bases from V and 6 bases from J, leaving 8 bases between. The CDR3 loop spans 12 amino acids. CDR3 in DNA: TGCGCCAGCAGCCTGGTGGGGGATACGCAGTATTTT. The encoded protein is CASSLVGDTQYF.